Listed below are T cell receptor beta chains from one sample, sequenced in a study of T cells in localized non-small cell lung cancer. The assay was immunoSEQ multiplex PCR, and TCRdb's table has in-frame clones only and misses some. The table has fewer than 90,000 clones, just under 85% seen once. The input for sequencing was peripheral blood, taken before any cancer treatment. These receptor sequences come from a man aged 40 to 70 with stage I lung adenocarcinoma. The CDR3 runs from the conserved cysteine through the conserved F or W. The D gene is left open where the match is weak. Only part of the rows carry a size: once, few, many, or a class if the clone is expanded.

CDR3 length: 14
clone size: NA
V gene: TRBV18
D gene: TRBD1
J gene: TRBJ2-7
CDR3 DNA: TGTGCCAGCTCACCACAAGGACAGGGCTACGAGCAGTACTTC
CDR3 protein: CASSPQGQGYEQYF

CDR3 length: 15
clone size: NA
V gene: TRBV30
D gene: TRBD2
J gene: TRBJ2-1
CDR3 DNA: TGTGCCTGGAGTGTAGACCTAGCGGGTCGCAATGAGCAGTTCTTC
CDR3 protein: CAWSVDLAGRNEQFF

CDR3 length: 14
clone size: NA
V gene: TRBV7-3
D gene: NA
J gene: TRBJ2-7
CDR3 DNA: TGTGCCAGCAGCTTAACGGGGCAGTCCTACGAGCAGTACTTC
CDR3 protein: CASSLTGQSYEQYF

CDR3 length: 13
clone size: NA
V gene: TRBV9
D gene: NA
J gene: TRBJ1-1
CDR3 DNA: TGTGCCAGCAGCACTGGACAATTCACTGAAGCTTTCTTT
CDR3 protein: CASSTGQFTEAFF

CDR3 length: 16
clone size: once
V gene: TRBV7-2
D gene: NA
J gene: TRBJ1-2
CDR3 DNA: TGTGCCAGCAGCTTACCGGCGCTTCTGTTCGGCTATGGCTACACCTTC
CDR3 protein: CASSLPALLFGYGYTF

CDR3 length: 15
clone size: once
V gene: TRBV9
D gene: NA
J gene: TRBJ2-4
CDR3 DNA: TGTGCCAGCAGCGTAGCCGGGAAAGGAGAAAACATTCAGTACTTC
CDR3 protein: CASSVAGKGENIQYF

CDR3 length: 15
clone size: NA
V gene: TRBV5-1
D gene: TRBD1
J gene: TRBJ2-7
CDR3 DNA: TGCGCCAGCAGCGAAGGGACAGGTATTCACCACGAGCAGTACTTC
CDR3 protein: CASSEGTGIHHEQYF

CDR3 length: 16
clone size: once
V gene: TRBV5-1
D gene: NA
J gene: TRBJ2-2
CDR3 DNA: TGCGCCAGCAGCTTGGCGGTGGGGACGGGCACCGGGGAGCTGTTTTTT
CDR3 protein: CASSLAVGTGTGELFF

CDR3 length: 14
clone size: NA
V gene: TRBV5-1
D gene: TRBD1
J gene: TRBJ2-2
CDR3 DNA: TGCGCCAGCAGCTGGGGACAGGGGACCGGGGAGCTGTTTTTT
CDR3 protein: CASSWGQGTGELFF

CDR3 length: 12
clone size: few
V gene: TRBV27
D gene: NA
J gene: TRBJ1-2
CDR3 DNA: TGTGCCAGCAGTTCGGGGGCAGGTGGCTACACCTTC
CDR3 protein: CASSSGAGGYTF

CDR3 length: 15
clone size: NA
V gene: TRBV6-1
D gene: TRBD1
J gene: TRBJ2-2
CDR3 DNA: TGTGCCAGCAGAGGGGGCCCCACGAACACCGGGGAGCTGTTTTTT
CDR3 protein: CASRGGPTNTGELFF

CDR3 length: 15
clone size: NA
V gene: TRBV10-1
D gene: NA
J gene: TRBJ1-5
CDR3 DNA: TGCGCCAGGACGACAGGTCATAACGGCAATCAGCCCCAGCATTTT
CDR3 protein: CARTTGHNGNQPQHF

CDR3 length: 12
clone size: NA
V gene: TRBV15
D gene: NA
J gene: TRBJ1-6
CDR3 DNA: TGTGCCACCTCGCGCCCAAATTCACCCCTCCACTTT
CDR3 protein: CATSRPNSPLHF

CDR3 length: 13
clone size: NA
V gene: TRBV10-2
D gene: TRBD1
J gene: TRBJ1-2
CDR3 DNA: TGCGCCAGCAGCATAGGGTCCAGGGGGGTCTACACCTTC
CDR3 protein: CASSIGSRGVYTF